This T cell receptor (beta chain) stems from a study of blood T cell repertoires in COVID-19. At the level of the study: Whether acute or convalescent, the COVID-19 samples came from the United States, Italy and Spain. T cells, B-cell-depleted T cells, or PBMCs provided the cDNA or gDNA that served as material.

The CDR3 has 13 amino acids. V was pared by 8 bases and J by 1 base, with 11 bases between. Germline values: CDR1 SGHAT, CDR2 FQNNGV. The authors' processing: Cell counts per sample came from amplifying reference gene primers. The repertoire was sequenced with immunoSEQ multiplex PCR; TCRdb's copy has only in-frame clones and lacks some. That table is the source of V, J and clone size, and D and trimming were worked out from the DNA. The data show about 99,000 clones, approximately 80% seen once. The sequenced material came from peripheral blood. This sequence joins TRBV11-2 and TRBJ1-2, with a possible D match to TRBD1 (5 bases). The TCR sequence derives from a woman of 80 years or more with active or convalescent COVID-19. The DNA for the CDR3 is TGTGCCAGCGCCGGGGGGATTAACTATGGCTACACCTTC. This encodes CASAGGINYGYTF.